The source of this T cell receptor beta chain is a study of blood T cell repertoires in COVID-19. Study-level background: The study drew acute and convalescent COVID-19 samples from the United States, Italy and Spain. The cDNA or gDNA used as material had been derived from T cells, B-cell-depleted T cells, or PBMCs.

This clone has just a few counts. Profiling relied on immunoSEQ multiplex PCR, and the TCRdb table lists in-frame clones only, not all of them. The table lists around 160,000 clones, more than 70% of them singletons, with 13% in the top ten. Germline V gene data show CDR1 as SGHAT and CDR2 as FQNNGV. The CDR3 sequence is 14 residues long. J lost 7 bases, V lost 5 bases, and 7 bases had no gene match. Specimen: peripheral blood. V and J are TRBV11-2 and TRBJ1-2; 10 positions match TRBD1. The clonotype comes from a man in his sixties with active or convalescent COVID-19. This CDR3 reads CASSPTGTGVGYTF. The CDR3 DNA reads TGTGCCAGCAGCCCGACCGGGACAGGGGTTGGCTACACCTTC.